Listed below are T cell receptor beta chains from one sample, sequenced in a study of neoadjuvant anti-PD-1 for oral cavity cancer. Profiled with immunoSEQ multiplex PCR; TCRdb holds only in-frame clones, not every one. The profile covers approximately 12,000 clones, with around 60% appearing a single time and over 9% taken by the ten largest. Sequenced here: tumor tissue, sampled before nivolumab (anti-PD-1) treatment. The receptors were gathered from a person between 35 and 79 years old with oral cavity squamous cell carcinoma. The conserved cysteine and the conserved F or W are not part of the CDR3 here. Fields, in order: D gene, V gene, CDR3 protein. D genes are given only for firm matches.

>NA|TRBV7-2
ASSLQYYTEAF
>NA|TRBV7-9
AIMLGGINSYEQY
>NA|TRBV7-3
ASSQLGEAYNEQF
>TRBD2|TRBV10-3
AIRGLAGVADTQY
>NA|TRBV6-5
ASSPQPMADTQY
>TRBD2|TRBV7-6
ASSLAASGPYEQY
>NA|TRBV5-4
ASSLGGRKYNEQF
>NA|TRBV5-1
ASSLGPSSGNTIY
>NA|TRBV6-1
ASSEQGGGRGETQY
>NA|TRBV11-2
ASSLGGPYEQY
>NA|TRBV7-8
ASSLGGALGNTEAF
>TRBD2|TRBV2
ASRQTSGRTEQY
>NA|TRBV10-2
ASSEGKGRGSQPQH
>NA|TRBV19
ASSIKYGGDSNQPQH
>NA|TRBV27
ASSLRVEDTGELF
>NA|TRBV21-1
ASSKARTQDWGTEAF
>NA|TRBV20-1
SVPTGNIQY
>NA|TRBV7-3
ASSLGASSYNEQF
>NA|TRBV11-2
ASSTGIGAYQPQH
>TRBD1|TRBV28
ASNGGPGQGINYGYT
>TRBD1|TRBV27
ASSLFGEQGAGNTEAF
>TRBD1|TRBV15
ATSRGAGTGYNNEQF
>NA|TRBV5-1
ASSLGGFYEQY
>TRBD2|TRBV5-1
ASSKAGTSGTSSTDTQY
>TRBD2|TRBV7-3
ASSLLAGVGRNEQF
>NA|TRBV6-5
ASSELWGTYEQY
>NA|TRBV10-2
ASSELLTGPPAQETQY
>NA|TRBV6-4
ASSAGSGFGELF
>NA|TRBV28
ASSYTSNNEQF
>TRBD1|TRBV18
ASSPSGPRGGQPQH
>TRBD1|TRBV7-9
ASSFGTASMAF